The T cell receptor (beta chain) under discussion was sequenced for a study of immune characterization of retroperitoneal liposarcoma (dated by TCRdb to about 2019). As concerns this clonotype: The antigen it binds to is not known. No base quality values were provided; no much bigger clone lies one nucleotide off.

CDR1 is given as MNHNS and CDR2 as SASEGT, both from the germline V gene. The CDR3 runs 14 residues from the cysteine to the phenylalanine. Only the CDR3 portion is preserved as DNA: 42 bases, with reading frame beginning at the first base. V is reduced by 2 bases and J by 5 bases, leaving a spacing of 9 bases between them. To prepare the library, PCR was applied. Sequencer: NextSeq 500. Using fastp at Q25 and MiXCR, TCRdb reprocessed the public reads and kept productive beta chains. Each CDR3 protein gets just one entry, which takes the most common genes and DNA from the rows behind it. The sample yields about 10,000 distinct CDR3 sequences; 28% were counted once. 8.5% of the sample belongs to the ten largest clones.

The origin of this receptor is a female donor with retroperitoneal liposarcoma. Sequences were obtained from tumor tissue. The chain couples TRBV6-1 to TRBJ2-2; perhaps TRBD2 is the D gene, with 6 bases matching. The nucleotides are TGTGCCAGCAGTGAACTCCGGGGGACCGGGGAGCTGTTTTTT. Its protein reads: CASSELRGTGELFF.